The T cell receptor (beta chain) described here comes from a study of PD-L1 blockade in urothelial cancer. Study at large: When blood samples were assessed, the median T cell count was about 140,000.

Germline CDR1 and CDR2: PRHDT and FYEKMQ (reference sequence). There are 16 residues in the CDR3. The ends were cut back, 5 bases at V and 2 bases at J, with 18 bases in the middle. The protocol was immunoSEQ multiplex PCR, while the TCRdb copy is restricted to in-frame clones and leaves out a portion. This sample yields about 84,000 clones, of which 90% are seen a single time; approximately 10% belongs to the top ten. A total of 1 to 8 samples per patient were collected pretreatment and on-treatment. This clone came up once. The receptor was derived from a man aged 60-69 years with urothelial cancer. This specimen consisted of PBMCs, obtained around atezolizumab (anti-PD-L1) treatment. The rearrangement uses TRBV13 and TRBJ1-2, with D uncertain. DNA for the CDR3: TGTGCCAGCAGCACCCTGTTGACGGGGAGAAACTATGGCTACACCTTC. Its protein product is CASSTLLTGRNYGYTF.